Each of the 6 T cell receptor beta chains below was sequenced from the same sample in a study of OX40 agonist ivuxolimab in advanced cancers. Clones were sequenced by immunoSEQ multiplex PCR, and TCRdb holds only the in-frame ones, with some missing. Of about 60,000 clones listed, approximately 85% were seen once; the top ten hold roughly 0.99%. Sequenced material: CD4+ or CD8+ T cells sorted from blood, taken in a trial of the OX40 agonist ivuxolimab. Every receptor here comes from an adult with an advanced solid tumor such as melanoma, head and neck, liver or kidney cancer.

This clone was observed a handful of times. J is TRBJ2-3 and V is TRBV9; no definite D call. This CDR3 region has 17 residues. The germline CDR1 and CDR2 sequences are SGDLS and YYNGEE. V dropped 7 bases and J dropped 0 bases, with 21 bases sitting between them. For the CDR3, the DNA is TGTGCCAGCGCAAGTCGCTTGGGGAACCCTAGCACAGATACGCAGTATTTT. Translating gives CASASRLGNPSTDTQYF.

The chain carries TRBV7-9 and TRBJ2-7; TRBD2 matches at 9 bases. Losses at the gene ends were 5 bases for V and 7 bases for J; bases not matched to a gene: 15. Germline V lookup: CDR1 SEHNR, CDR2 FQNEAQ (reference sequence). The CDR3 runs 16 residues. CDR3 residues: CASSNTPGLAPWEQYF. The DNA of the CDR3 is TGTGCCAGCAGCAATACACCGGGACTAGCACCCTGGGAGCAGTACTTC. Combining the CDR3 with reference TRBV7-9 and TRBJ2-7 gives the whole variable domain DTGVSQNPRHKITKRGQNVTFRCDPISEHNRLYWYRQTLGQGPEFLTYFQNEAQLEKSRLLSDRFSAERPKGSFSTLEIQRTEQGDSAMYLCASSNTPGLAPWEQYFGPGTRLTVT.

The chain couples TRBV7-3 to TRBJ1-2, with D perhaps matching TRBD1 (5 bases). CDR1 and CDR2 (germline): SGHTA, FQGTGA. The V end lost 2 bases, the J end lost 3 bases, and 13 bases lay between the germline ends. The CDR3 spans 15 residues. CDR3 bases: TGTGCCAGCAGCTTATCAACAGGCGGCGACTATGGCTACACCTTC. Its protein is CASSLSTGGDYGYTF.

This clone was counted between two and nine times. V and J are TRBV7-2 and TRBJ2-7, with D perhaps TRBD2 (6 bases). The CDR3 is 16 amino acids. The V end was cut by 1 base, the J end by 4 bases, with 17 bases between. CDR1 and CDR2 from the germline V gene are SGHTA and FQGNSA. Here the CDR3 reads CASSLVGEGRRYEQYF. The CDR3 coding sequence is TGTGCCAGCAGCTTAGTCGGAGAGGGGAGGAGGTACGAGCAGTACTTC.

V is TRBV6-5 and J is TRBJ2-1, with D hard to call. Germline V gene lookup returns CDR1 MNHEY and CDR2 SVGAGI. CDR3 length: 14 residues. V was trimmed by 6 bases and J by 5 bases, leaving 14 bases between them. The CDR3 loop reads CASSPLSRHNEQFF. The CDR3 bases are TGTGCCAGCAGCCCCCTTAGCAGACACAATGAGCAGTTCTTC.

The chain recombines TRBV7-6 with TRBJ2-1; D is perhaps TRBD1 or TRBD2 (6 bases each). Germline V gene data show CDR1 as SGHVS and CDR2 as FNYEAQ. V lost 8 bases and J lost 8, with 22 bases in between. The CDR3 extends over 15 amino acids. The CDR3 loop reads CASALAGGGFHEQFF. The DNA for the CDR3 is TGTGCCAGCGCCCTGGCAGGAGGGGGGTTCCATGAGCAGTTCTTC.